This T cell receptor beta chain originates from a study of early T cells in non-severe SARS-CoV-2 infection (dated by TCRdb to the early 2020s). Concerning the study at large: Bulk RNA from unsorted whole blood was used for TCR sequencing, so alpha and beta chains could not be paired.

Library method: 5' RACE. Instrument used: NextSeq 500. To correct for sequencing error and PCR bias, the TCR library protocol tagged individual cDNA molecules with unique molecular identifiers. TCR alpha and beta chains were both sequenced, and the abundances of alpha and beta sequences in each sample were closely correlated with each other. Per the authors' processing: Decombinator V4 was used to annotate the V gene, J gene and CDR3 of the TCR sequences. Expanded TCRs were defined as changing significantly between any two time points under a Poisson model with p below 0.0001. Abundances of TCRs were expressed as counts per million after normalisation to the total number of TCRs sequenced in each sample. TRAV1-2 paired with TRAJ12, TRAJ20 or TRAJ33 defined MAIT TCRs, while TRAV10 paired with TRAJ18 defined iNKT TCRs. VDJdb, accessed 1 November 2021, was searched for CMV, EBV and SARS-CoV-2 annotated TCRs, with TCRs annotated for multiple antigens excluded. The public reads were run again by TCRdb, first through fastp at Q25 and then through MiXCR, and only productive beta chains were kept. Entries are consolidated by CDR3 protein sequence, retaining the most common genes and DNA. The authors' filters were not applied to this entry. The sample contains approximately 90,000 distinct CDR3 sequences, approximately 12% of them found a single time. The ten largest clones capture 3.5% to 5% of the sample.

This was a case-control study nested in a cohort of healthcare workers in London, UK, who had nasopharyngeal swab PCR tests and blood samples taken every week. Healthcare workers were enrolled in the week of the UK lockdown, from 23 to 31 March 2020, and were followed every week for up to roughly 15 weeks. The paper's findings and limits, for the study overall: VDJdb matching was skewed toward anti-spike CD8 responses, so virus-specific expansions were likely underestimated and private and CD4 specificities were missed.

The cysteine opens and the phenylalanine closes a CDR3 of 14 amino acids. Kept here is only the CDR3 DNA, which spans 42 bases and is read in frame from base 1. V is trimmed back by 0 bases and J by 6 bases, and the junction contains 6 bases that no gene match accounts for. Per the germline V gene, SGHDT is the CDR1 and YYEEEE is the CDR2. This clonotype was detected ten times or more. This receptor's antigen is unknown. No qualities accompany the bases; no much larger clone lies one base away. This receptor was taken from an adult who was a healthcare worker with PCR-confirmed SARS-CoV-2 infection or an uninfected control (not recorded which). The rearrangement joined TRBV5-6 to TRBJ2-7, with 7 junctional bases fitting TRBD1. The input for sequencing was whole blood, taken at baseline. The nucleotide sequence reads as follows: TGTGCCAGCAGCTTGGGGACAGGCCATCTCGAGCAGTACTTC. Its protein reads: CASSLGTGHLEQYF.